This T cell receptor (beta chain) was profiled in a study of control samples from healthy donors and cancer patients. From germline, CDR1 is SEHNR and CDR2 FQNEAQ (reference sequence). V gave up 5 bases and J gave up 9 bases; unmatched junction bases: 13. The CDR3 sequence is 17 residues long. Here immunoSEQ multiplex PCR was the method, and the copy in TCRdb shows in-frame clones only, minus some. The repertoire holds fewer than 500,000 clones, with 80% to 95% as singletons. Sequencing was done on a sample of PBMCs. The chain joins TRBV7-9 to TRBJ2-1, with 13 bases aligning to TRBD2. The TCR originated in a man aged 40-55 years with head and neck cancer. The CDR3 sequence is CASSPTLAGGAVGEQFF. CDR3 coding DNA: TGTGCCAGCAGCCCAACACTAGCGGGGGGGGCCGTTGGTGAGCAGTTCTTC.